These T cell receptor beta chains were read from a single sample in a study of T cell responses to AZD1222 COVID-19 vaccine. Libraries were prepared by immunoSEQ multiplex PCR; TCRdb keeps only in-frame clonotypes and omits some of them. The data hold approximately 160,000 clones, with approximately 94% observed a single time. The sample here was peripheral blood, taken 28 days after the second AZD1222 dose. The origin of the receptors is an adult who received the AZD1222 COVID-19 vaccine. The CDR3 runs from the conserved cysteine through the conserved F or W. Each record gives: J gene, V gene, D gene, clone size, CDR3 DNA, CDR3 protein. The D gene is left open where the match is weak. The listing skips clone size in some rows; elsewhere it reads once, few, many or a size class.

J: TRBJ2-5
V: TRBV18
D: TRBD2
size: .
DNA: TGTGCCAGCTCACTGGGACTAGCAGAAGAGACCCAGTACTTC
CDR3: CASSLGLAEETQYF

J: TRBJ2-1
V: TRBV4-1
D: .
size: .
DNA: TGCGCCAGCAGCCAAGATGGGGACCCCTGGGATGAGCAGTTCTTC
CDR3: CASSQDGDPWDEQFF

J: TRBJ2-7
V: TRBV5-4
D: .
size: .
DNA: TGTGCCAGCAGCTTGTATCGAGCGGCGGGACCTTCCTACGAGCAGTACTTC
CDR3: CASSLYRAAGPSYEQYF

J: TRBJ2-7
V: TRBV19
D: TRBD1
size: .
DNA: TGTGCCAGTAAAAGGACAGGAAGTAACTACGAGCAGTACTTC
CDR3: CASKRTGSNYEQYF

J: TRBJ2-1
V: TRBV28
D: TRBD2
size: .
DNA: TGTGCCAGCAGAGGGGGACTAGCGGGAGTAGCTGAGCAGTTCTTC
CDR3: CASRGGLAGVAEQFF

J: TRBJ2-7
V: TRBV9
D: TRBD2
size: .
DNA: TGTGCCAGCAGCGCCCGCTCCGGGACTAGCGCTTACGAGCAGTACTTC
CDR3: CASSARSGTSAYEQYF

J: TRBJ1-2
V: TRBV2
D: .
size: once
DNA: TGTGCCAGCGTGCCCCCAGGGGAGGATGGCTACACCTTC
CDR3: CASVPPGEDGYTF

J: TRBJ1-3
V: TRBV6-5
D: .
size: .
DNA: TGTGCCAGCAGTTACGACCCTGGGAACACCATATATTTT
CDR3: CASSYDPGNTIYF

J: TRBJ2-3
V: TRBV28
D: TRBD1
size: once
DNA: TGTGCCATTGCCGGGACAGTTCTCACAGATACGCAGTATTTT
CDR3: CAIAGTVLTDTQYF

J: TRBJ2-3
V: TRBV2
D: TRBD2
size: .
DNA: TGTGCCAGCAGTCGAACCGGGACTAGCGGGAGGGCAGATACGCAGTATTTT
CDR3: CASSRTGTSGRADTQYF

J: TRBJ2-1
V: TRBV4-1
D: .
size: .
DNA: TGCGCCAGCAGCCAAGTAAGAGGGGGAGGGGTGGATGAGCAGTTCTTC
CDR3: CASSQVRGGGVDEQFF

J: TRBJ1-2
V: TRBV5-5
D: .
size: .
DNA: TGTGCCAGCAGCTTGTCCCCGACGGCCGTGGATGGCTACACCTTC
CDR3: CASSLSPTAVDGYTF

J: TRBJ2-7
V: TRBV12-2
D: .
size: .
DNA: TGTGCAAGTCGCTTAGCGGGACTAGCAGTCCACGAGCAGTACTTC
CDR3: CASRLAGLAVHEQYF

J: TRBJ1-4
V: TRBV5-1
D: TRBD1
size: .
DNA: TGCGCCAGCAGCCGCCAGCCACAGGGGGCTAATGAAAAACTGTTTTTT
CDR3: CASSRQPQGANEKLFF

J: TRBJ1-5
V: TRBV6-6
D: .
size: .
DNA: TGTGCCAGCAGTTACGAAACAGGAAAGGACAATCAGCCCCAGCATTTT
CDR3: CASSYETGKDNQPQHF

J: TRBJ1-2
V: TRBV7-9
D: TRBD1
size: .
DNA: TGTGCCAGCAGCGCAAACCGGGACAGGGTTATCTATGGCTACACCTTC
CDR3: CASSANRDRVIYGYTF

J: TRBJ1-1
V: TRBV30
D: .
size: once
DNA: TGTGCCTGGAGTGGCATACTCCAGAACACTGAAGCTTTCTTT
CDR3: CAWSGILQNTEAFF

J: TRBJ2-1
V: TRBV7-9
D: TRBD2
size: .
DNA: TGTGCCAGCAGCTTAGGGGCGGGAGGGGACTACAATGAGCAGTTCTTC
CDR3: CASSLGAGGDYNEQFF